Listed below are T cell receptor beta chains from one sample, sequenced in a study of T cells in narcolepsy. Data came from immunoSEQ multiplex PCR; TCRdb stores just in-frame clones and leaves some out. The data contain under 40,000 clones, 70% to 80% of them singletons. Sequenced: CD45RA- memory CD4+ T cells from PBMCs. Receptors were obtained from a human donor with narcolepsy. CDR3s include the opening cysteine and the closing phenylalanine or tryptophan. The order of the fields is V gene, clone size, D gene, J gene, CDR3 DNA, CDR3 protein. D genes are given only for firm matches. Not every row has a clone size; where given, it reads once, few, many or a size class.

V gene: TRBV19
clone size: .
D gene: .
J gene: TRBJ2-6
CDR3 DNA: TGTGCCAGTAGTACCCAGGGCTCTGGGGCCAACGTCCTGACTTTC
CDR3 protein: CASSTQGSGANVLTF

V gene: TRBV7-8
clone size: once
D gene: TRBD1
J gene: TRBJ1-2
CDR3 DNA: TGTGCCAGCAGCTCGGGACAGAACTATGGCTACACCTTC
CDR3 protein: CASSSGQNYGYTF

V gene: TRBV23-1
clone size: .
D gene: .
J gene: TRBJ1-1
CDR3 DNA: TGCGCCAGCAGTCAGTGTCAGGGACCCACTGAAGCTTTCTTT
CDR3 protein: CASSQCQGPTEAFF

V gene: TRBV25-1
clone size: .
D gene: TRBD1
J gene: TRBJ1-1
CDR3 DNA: TGTGCCAGCGTGACAGGGGGCAACACTGAAGCTTTCTTT
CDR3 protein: CASVTGGNTEAFF

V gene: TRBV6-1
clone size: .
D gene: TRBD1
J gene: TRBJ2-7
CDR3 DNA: TGTGCCAGCACCAGCGGGACAGGGGGCTACGAGCAGTACTTC
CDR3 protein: CASTSGTGGYEQYF

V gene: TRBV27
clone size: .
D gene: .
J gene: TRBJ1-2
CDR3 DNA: TGTGCCAGCAGTTTAGCTGGACTGAGCTATGGCTACACCTTC
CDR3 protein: CASSLAGLSYGYTF

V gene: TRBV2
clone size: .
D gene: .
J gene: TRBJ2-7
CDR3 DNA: TGTGCCAGCAGTGGGCAGGGCTACGAGCAGTACTTC
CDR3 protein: CASSGQGYEQYF

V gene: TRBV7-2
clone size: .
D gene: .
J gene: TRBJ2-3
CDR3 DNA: TGTGCCAGCAGCTTAGTAAGCGGGCCAGATACGCAGTATTTT
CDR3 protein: CASSLVSGPDTQYF

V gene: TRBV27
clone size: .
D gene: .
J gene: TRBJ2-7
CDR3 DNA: TGTGCCAGCAGTACCCAGCCCCTCTACGAGCAGTACTTC
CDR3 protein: CASSTQPLYEQYF

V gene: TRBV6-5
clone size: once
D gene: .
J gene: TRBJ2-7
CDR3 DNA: TGTGCCAGCGGATTTGTAGGGAACCCCTACGAGCAGTACTTC
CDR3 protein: CASGFVGNPYEQYF

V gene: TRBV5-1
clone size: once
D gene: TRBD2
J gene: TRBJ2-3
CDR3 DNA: TGCGCCAGCAGCTTGAGGGGGACTAGAGGAGATACGCAGTATTTT
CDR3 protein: CASSLRGTRGDTQYF

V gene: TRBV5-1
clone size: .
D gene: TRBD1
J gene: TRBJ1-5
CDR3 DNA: TGCGCCAGCAGCTGGACAGGGGCTGGCAATCAGCCCCAGCATTTT
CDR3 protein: CASSWTGAGNQPQHF

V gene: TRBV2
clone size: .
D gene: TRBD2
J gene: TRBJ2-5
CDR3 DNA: TGTGCCAGCAGCCGCGGGACTAGCGGTGGGGGGGAGACCCAGTACTTC
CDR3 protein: CASSRGTSGGGETQYF

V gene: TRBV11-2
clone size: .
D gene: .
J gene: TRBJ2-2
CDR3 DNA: TGTGCCAGCAGCTTAGTTCTAGCCTCTACCGGGGAGCTGTTTTTT
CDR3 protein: CASSLVLASTGELFF

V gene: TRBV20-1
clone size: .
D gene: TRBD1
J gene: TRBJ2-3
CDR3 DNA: TGCAGTGCTGTACAGGGGGATACGCAGTATTTT
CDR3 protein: CSAVQGDTQYF

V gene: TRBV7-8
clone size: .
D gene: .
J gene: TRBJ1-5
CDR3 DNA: TGTGCCAGCAGCTTAATGGGGAGCAATCAGCCCCAGCATTTT
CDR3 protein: CASSLMGSNQPQHF

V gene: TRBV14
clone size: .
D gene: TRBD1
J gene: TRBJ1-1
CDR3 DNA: TGTGCCAGCAGACCGACAGGGGGGGGTTTGGACATGAACACTGAAGCTTTCTTT
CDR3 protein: CASRPTGGGLDMNTEAFF

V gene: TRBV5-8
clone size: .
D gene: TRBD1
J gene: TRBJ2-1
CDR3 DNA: TGTGCCAGCACCCTCTCCGGGACAGGGGCCTACAATGAGCAGTTCTTC
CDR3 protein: CASTLSGTGAYNEQFF

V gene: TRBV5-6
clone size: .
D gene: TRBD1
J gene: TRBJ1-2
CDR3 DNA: TGTGCCAGCAGCCAGGACAGGGACTCAAAATATGGCTACACCTTC
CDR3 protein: CASSQDRDSKYGYTF

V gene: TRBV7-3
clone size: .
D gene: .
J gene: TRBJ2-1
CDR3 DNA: TGTGCCAGCAGCCCCCCCCGCGAAGCTTTCAATGAGCAGTTCTTC
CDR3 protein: CASSPPREAFNEQFF

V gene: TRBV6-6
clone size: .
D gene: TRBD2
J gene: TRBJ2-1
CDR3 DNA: TGTGCCAGCAGTGCTAGCGGGAGATTGGCTGAGCAGTTCTTC
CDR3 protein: CASSASGRLAEQFF

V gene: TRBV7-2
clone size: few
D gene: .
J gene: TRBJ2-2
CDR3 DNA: TGTGCCAGCAGCTTAGCCAGGGTGAGCGGGGAGCTGTTTTTT
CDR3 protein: CASSLARVSGELFF

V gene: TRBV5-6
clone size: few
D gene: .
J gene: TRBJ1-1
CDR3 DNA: TGTGCCAGCAGCTCATACACTGAAGCTTTCTTT
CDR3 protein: CASSSYTEAFF

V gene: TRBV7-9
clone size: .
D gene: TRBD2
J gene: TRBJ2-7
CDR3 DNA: TGTGCCAGCACGATACCGGGACTAGAAGGCGTCAACGAGCAGTACTTC
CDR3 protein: CASTIPGLEGVNEQYF

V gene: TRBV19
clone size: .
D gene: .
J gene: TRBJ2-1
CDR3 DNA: TGTGCCAGTAGTTTGGGTATAGGGGAGCAGTTCTTC
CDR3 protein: CASSLGIGEQFF

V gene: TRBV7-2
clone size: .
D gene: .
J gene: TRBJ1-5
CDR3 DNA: TGTGCCAGCAGCTTTAATCAGCCCCAGCATTTT
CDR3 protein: CASSFNQPQHF

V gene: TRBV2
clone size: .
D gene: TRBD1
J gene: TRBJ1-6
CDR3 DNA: TGTGCCAGCAGGAGGACAGGCCTAAATTCACCCCTCCACTTT
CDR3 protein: CASRRTGLNSPLHF

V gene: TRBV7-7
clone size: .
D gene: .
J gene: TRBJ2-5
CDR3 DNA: TGTGCTAGCCGAGGGGGCGGGATTCAAGAGACCCAGTACTTC
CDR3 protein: CASRGGGIQETQYF

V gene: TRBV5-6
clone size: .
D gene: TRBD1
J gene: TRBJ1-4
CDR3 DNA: TGTGCCAGCAGCCAAGACAGGGGAGGAGGGACTAATGAAAAACTGTTTTTT
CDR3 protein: CASSQDRGGGTNEKLFF

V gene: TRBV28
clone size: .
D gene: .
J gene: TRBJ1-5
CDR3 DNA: TGTGCCAGCAGCGAGGGTCCGCTACAGCCCCAGCATTTT
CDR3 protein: CASSEGPLQPQHF

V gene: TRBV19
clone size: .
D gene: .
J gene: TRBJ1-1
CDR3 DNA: TGTGCCAGTAGTCCGGGACACCAGAACACTGAAGCTTTCTTT
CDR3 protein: CASSPGHQNTEAFF

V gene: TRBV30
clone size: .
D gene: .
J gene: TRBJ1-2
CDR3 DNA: TGTGCCTGGAATCGAGCACTTGCCTATGGCTACACCTTC
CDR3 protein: CAWNRALAYGYTF

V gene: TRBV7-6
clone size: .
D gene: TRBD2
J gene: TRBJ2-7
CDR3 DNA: TGTGCCAGCAGCTTAGCGGGGACTAGCGGGAGAGGAGGGTACGAGCAGTACTTC
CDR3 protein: CASSLAGTSGRGGYEQYF

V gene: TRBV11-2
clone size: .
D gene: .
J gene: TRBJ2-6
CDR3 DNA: TGTGCCAGCAGCTACAGCTCTGGGGCCAACGTCCTGACTTTC
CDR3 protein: CASSYSSGANVLTF

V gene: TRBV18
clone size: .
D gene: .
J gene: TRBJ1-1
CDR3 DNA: TGTGCCAGCCGGGAGCACTTGAACACTGAAGCTTTCTTT
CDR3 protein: CASREHLNTEAFF

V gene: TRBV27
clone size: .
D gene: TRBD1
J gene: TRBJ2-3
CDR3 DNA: TGTGCCAGTAGCCGAAACAGGGGACGCACAGATACGCAGTATTTT
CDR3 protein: CASSRNRGRTDTQYF

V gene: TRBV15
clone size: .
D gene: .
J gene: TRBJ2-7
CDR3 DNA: TGTGCCACCAGCCAACGCCTGGGGACCACCCCGCAGTACTTC
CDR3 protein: CATSQRLGTTPQYF

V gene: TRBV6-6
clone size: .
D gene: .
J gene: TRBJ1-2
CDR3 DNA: TGTGCCAGCAGGACGGGCTATGGCTACACCTTC
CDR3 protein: CASRTGYGYTF

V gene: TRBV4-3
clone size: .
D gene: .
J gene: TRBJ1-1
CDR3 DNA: TGCGCCAGCAGCCAAGAGCCGTCTGGGGGAATGAACACTGAAGCTTTCTTT
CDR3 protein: CASSQEPSGGMNTEAFF

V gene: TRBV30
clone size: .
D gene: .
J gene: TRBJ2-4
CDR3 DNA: TGTGCCTGGACCTCCGGGGGCAGATACCTAGCCAAAAACATTCAGTACTTC
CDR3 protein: CAWTSGGRYLAKNIQYF

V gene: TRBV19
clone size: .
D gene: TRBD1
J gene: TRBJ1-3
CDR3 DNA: TGTGCCAGTAGCCCGGGACAGCTTTTCTCTGGAAACACCATATATTTT
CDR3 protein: CASSPGQLFSGNTIYF

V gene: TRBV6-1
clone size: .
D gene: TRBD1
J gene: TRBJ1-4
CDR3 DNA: TGTGCCAGCAGTTTCAGACAGGGACCTAATGAAAAACTGTTTTTT
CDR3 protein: CASSFRQGPNEKLFF

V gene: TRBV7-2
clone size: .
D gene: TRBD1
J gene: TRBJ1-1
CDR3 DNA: TGTGCCAGCAGCTTACGGCAGGGGGTGGCTGAAGCTTTCTTT
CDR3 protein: CASSLRQGVAEAFF

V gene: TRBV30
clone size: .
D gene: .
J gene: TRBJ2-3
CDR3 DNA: TGTGCCTGGAGTGTAGGGACAGATACGCAGTATTTT
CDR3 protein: CAWSVGTDTQYF

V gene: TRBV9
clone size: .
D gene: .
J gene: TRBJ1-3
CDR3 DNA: TGTGCCAGCAGCTCCGCCGGGGGCCCCTCTGGAAACACCATATATTTT
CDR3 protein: CASSSAGGPSGNTIYF

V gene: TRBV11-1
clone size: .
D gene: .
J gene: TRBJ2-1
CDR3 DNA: TGTGCCAGCAGGTCTCTAGCGCTGAGCTCCTACAATGAGCAGTTCTTC
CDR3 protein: CASRSLALSSYNEQFF

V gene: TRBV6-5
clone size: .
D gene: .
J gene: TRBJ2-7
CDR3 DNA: TGTGCCAGCAGTCCCCTTGCGGGAAAGTTAAGTGAGCAGTACTTC
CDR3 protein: CASSPLAGKLSEQYF

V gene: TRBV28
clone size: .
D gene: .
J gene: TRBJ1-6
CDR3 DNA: TGTGCCAGCAGCCTAAAGGGGCGGTCGGGGAATTCACCCCTCCACTTT
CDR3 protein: CASSLKGRSGNSPLHF

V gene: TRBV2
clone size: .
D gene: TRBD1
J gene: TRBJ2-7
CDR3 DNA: TGTGCCAGCAGTACTTCCGGGACAGGGACCGACGAGCAGTACTTC
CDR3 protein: CASSTSGTGTDEQYF

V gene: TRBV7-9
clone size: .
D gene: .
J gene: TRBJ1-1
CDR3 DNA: TGTGCCAGCAGCCTGGGCCGGGGGTCCACTGAAGCTTTCTTT
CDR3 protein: CASSLGRGSTEAFF

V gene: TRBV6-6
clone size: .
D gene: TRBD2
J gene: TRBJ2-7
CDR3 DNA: TGTGCCAGCAGGCCCCCCGGGACTAGCGACCGCGAGCAGTACTTC
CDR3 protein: CASRPPGTSDREQYF

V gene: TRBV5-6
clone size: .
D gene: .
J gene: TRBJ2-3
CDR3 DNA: TGTGCCAGCAGCTTTTCTGGCACAGATACGCAGTATTTT
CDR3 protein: CASSFSGTDTQYF

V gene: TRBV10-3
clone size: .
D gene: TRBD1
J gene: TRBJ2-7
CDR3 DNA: TGTGCCATCAGGAAGGACAGGGGCGAGCAGTACTTC
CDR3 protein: CAIRKDRGEQYF

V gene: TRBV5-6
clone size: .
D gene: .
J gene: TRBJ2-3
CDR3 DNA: TGTGCCAGCAGCTTGAGACGGATGAGTTACGAAGATACGCAGTATTTT
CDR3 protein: CASSLRRMSYEDTQYF

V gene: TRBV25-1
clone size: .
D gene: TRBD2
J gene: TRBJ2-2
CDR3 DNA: TGTGCCAGCAGCTCTACTAGCGGGAGTGACACCGGGGAGCTGTTTTTT
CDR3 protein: CASSSTSGSDTGELFF

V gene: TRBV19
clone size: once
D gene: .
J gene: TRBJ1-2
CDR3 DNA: TGTGCCAGTAGTATAGACGAATGGGATGGCTACACCTTC
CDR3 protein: CASSIDEWDGYTF

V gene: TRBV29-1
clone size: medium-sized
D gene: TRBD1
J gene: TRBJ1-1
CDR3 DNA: TGCAGCGTTTCGGACAGGGGGCGGACTGAAGCTTTCTTT
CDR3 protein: CSVSDRGRTEAFF

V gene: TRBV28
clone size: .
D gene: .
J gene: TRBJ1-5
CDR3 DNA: TGTGCCAGCAGTCAAAATAGCAATCAGCCCCAGCATTTT
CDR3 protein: CASSQNSNQPQHF